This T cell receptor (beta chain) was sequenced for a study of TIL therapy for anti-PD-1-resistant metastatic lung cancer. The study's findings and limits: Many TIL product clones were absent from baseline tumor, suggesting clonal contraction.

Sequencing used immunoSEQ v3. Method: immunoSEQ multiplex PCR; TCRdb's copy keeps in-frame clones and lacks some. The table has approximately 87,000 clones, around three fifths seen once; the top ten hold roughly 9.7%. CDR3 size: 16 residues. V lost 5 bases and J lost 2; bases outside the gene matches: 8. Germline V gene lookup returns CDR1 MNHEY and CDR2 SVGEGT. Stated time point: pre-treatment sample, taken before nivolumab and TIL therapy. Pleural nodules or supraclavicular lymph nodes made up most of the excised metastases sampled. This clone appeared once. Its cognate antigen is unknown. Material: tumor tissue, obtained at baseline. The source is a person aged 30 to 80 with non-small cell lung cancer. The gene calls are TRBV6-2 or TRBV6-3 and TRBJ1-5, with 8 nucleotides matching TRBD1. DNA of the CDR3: TGTGCCAGCAGTGTGGACAGGGAATACGGCAATCAGCCCCAGCATTTT. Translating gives CASSVDREYGNQPQHF.